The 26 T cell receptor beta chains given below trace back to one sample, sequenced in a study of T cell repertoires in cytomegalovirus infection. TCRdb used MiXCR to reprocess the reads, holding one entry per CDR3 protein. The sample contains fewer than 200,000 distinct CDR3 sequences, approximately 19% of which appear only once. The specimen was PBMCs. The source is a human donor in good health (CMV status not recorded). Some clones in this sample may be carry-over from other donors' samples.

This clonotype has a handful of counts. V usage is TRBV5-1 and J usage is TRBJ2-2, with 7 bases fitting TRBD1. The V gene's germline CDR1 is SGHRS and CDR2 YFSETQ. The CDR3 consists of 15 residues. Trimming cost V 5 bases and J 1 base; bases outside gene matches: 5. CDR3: CASRPQGRNTGELFF. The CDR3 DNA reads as TGCGCCAGCAGGCCACAGGGGAGGAACACCGGGGAGCTGTTTTTT.

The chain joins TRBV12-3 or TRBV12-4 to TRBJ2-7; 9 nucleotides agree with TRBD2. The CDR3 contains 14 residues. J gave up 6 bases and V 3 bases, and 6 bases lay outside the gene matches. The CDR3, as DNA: TGTGCCAGCAGTTTGGGCGGGGGGGCCTCCGAGCAGTACTTC. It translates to CASSLGGGASEQYF.

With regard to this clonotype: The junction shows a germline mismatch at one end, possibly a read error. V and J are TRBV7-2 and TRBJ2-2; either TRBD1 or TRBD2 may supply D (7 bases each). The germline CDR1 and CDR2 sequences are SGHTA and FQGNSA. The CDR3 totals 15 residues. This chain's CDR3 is CATSPGGGWVGELFF. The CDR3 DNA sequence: TGTGCCACCAGCCCAGGGGGGGGTTGGGTCGGGGAGCTGTTTTTT. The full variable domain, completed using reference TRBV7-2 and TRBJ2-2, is GAGVSQSPSNKVTEKGKDVELRCDPISGHTALYWYRQSLGQGLEFLIYFQGNSAPDKSGLPSDRFSAERTGGSVSTLTIQRTQQEDSAVYLCATSPGGGWVGELFFGEGSRLTVL.

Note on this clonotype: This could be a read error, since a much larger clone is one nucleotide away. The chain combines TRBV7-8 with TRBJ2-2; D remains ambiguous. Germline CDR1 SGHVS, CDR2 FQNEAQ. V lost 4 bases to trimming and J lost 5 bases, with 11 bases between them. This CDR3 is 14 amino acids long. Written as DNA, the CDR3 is TGTGCCAGCAGCTACAAGACGACGACCGGGGAGCTGTTTTTT. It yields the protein CASSYKTTTGELFF.

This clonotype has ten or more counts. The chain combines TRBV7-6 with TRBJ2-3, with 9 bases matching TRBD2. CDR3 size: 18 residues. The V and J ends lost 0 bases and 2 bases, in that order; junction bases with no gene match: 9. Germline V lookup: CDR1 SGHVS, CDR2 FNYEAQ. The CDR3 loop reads CASSLAGLAGPTTDTQYF. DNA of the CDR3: TGTGCCAGCAGCTTAGCTGGGCTAGCGGGACCCACCACAGATACGCAGTATTTT.

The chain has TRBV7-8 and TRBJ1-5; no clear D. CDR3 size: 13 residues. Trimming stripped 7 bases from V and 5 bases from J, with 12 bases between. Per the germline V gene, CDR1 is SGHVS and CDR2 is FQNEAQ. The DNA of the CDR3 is TGTGCCAGCACCCAAGGAGGCGATCAGCCCCAGCATTTT. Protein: CASTQGGDQPQHF.

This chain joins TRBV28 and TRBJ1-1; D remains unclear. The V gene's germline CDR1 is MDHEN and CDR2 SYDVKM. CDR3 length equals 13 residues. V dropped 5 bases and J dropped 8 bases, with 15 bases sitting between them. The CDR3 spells CASSLSVPNEAFF. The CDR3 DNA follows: TGTGCCAGCAGTCTATCGGTCCCAAACGAAGCTTTCTTT. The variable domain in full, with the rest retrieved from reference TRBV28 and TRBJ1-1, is DVKVTQSSRYLVKRTGEKVFLECVQDMDHENMFWYRQDPGLGLRLIYFSYDVKMKEKGDIPEGYSVSREKKERFSLILESASTNQTSMYLCASSLSVPNEAFFGQGTRLTVV.

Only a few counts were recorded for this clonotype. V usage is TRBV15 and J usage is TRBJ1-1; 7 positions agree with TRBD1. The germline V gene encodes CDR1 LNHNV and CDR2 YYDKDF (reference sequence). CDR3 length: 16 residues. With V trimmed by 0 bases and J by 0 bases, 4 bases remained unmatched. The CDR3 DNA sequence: TGTGCCACCAGCAGAGATGTGGGACAGATGAACACTGAAGCTTTCTTT. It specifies CATSRDVGQMNTEAFF.

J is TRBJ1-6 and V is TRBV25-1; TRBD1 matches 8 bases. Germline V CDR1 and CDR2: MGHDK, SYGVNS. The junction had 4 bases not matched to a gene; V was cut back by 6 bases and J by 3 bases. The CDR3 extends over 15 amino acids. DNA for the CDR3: TGTGCCAGCAGCCAGACAGGGGTCTATAATTCACCCCTCCACTTT. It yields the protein CASSQTGVYNSPLHF.

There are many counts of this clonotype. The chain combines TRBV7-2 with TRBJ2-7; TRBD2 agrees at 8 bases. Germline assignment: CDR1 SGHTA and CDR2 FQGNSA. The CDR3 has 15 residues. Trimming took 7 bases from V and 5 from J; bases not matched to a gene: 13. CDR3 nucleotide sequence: TGTGCCAGCATCCAGAGGGGCGGGAGGTTCCACGAGCAGTACTTC. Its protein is CASIQRGGRFHEQYF.

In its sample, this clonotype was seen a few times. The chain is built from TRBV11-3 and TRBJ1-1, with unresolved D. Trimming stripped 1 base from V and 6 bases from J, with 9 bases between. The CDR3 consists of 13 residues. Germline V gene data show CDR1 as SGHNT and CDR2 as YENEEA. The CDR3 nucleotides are TGTGCCAGCAGCTTAGCCCGAGATTCTGAAGCTTTCTTT. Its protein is CASSLARDSEAFF.

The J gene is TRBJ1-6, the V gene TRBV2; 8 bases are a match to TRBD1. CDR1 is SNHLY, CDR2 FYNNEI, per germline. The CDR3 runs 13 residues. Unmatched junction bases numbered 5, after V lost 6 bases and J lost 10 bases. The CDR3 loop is CASREDRESPLHF. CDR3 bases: TGTGCCAGCAGAGAGGACAGGGAATCACCCCTCCACTTT.

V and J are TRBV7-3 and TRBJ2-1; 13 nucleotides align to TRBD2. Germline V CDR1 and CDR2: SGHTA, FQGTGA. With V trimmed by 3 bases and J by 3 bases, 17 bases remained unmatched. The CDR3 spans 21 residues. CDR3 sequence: CASSFSKRTSGRNKNYNEQFF. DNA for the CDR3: TGTGCCAGCAGCTTTTCGAAACGGACTAGCGGGAGAAACAAAAACTACAATGAGCAGTTCTTC. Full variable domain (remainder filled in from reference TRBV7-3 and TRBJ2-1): GAGVSQTPSNKVTEKGKYVELRCDPISGHTALYWYRQSLGQGPEFLIYFQGTGAADDSGLPNDRFFAVRPEGSVSTLKIQRTERGDSAVYLCASSFSKRTSGRNKNYNEQFFGPGTRLTVL.

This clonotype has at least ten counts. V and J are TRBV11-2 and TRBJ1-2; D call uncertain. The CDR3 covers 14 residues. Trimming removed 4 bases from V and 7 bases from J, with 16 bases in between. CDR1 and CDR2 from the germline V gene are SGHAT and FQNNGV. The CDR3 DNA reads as TGTGCCAGCAGCTCCACCCGGGGAGAGGGTGGCTACACCTTC. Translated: CASSSTRGEGGYTF. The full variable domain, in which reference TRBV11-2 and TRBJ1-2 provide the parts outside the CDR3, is EAGVAQSPRYKIIEKRQSVAFWCNPISGHATLYWYQQILGQGPKLLIQFQNNGVVDDSQLPKDRFSAERLKGVDSTLKIQPAKLEDSAVYLCASSSTRGEGGYTFGSGTRLTVV.

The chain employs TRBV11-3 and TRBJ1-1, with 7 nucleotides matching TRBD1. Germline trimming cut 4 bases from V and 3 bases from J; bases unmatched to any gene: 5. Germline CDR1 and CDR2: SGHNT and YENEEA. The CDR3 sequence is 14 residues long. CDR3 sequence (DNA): TGTGCCAGCAGCTACCACAGGGGCTACACTGAAGCTTTCTTT. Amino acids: CASSYHRGYTEAFF.

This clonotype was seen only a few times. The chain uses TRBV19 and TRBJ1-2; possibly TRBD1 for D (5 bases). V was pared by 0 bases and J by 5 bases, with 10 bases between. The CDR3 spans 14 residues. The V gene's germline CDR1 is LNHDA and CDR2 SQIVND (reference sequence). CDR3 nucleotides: TGTGCCAGTAGTATAGATTCGACAGTTTATGGCTACACCTTC. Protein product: CASSIDSTVYGYTF.

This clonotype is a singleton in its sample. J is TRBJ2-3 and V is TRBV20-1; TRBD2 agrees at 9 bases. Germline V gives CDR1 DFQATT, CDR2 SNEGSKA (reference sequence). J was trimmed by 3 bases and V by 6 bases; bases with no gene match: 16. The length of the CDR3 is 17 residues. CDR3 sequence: CSARAGGRVRKTDTQYF. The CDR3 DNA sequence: TGCAGTGCACGGGCGGGGGGGCGTGTCAGAAAAACAGATACGCAGTATTTT.

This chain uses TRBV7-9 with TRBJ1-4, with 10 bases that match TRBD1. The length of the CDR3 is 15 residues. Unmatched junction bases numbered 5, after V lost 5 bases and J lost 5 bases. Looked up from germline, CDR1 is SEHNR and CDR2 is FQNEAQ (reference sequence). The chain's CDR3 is CASSGRTGGNEKLFF. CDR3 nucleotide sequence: TGTGCCAGCAGCGGGCGGACAGGGGGAAATGAAAAACTGTTTTTT.

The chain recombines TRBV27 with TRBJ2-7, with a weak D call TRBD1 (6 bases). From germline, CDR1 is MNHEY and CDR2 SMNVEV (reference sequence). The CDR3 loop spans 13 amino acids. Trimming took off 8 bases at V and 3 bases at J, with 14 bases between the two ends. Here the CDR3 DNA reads TGTGCCAGCGGAGCGAGCAGGGGCTACGAGCAGTACTTC. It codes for CASGASRGYEQYF.

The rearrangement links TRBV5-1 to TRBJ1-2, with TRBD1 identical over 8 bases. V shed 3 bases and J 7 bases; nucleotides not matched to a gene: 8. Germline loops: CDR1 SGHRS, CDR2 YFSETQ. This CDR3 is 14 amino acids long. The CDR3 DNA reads TGCGCCAGCAGCTCGCCACAGGGGGAGGTTGGCTACACCTTC. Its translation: CASSSPQGEVGYTF.

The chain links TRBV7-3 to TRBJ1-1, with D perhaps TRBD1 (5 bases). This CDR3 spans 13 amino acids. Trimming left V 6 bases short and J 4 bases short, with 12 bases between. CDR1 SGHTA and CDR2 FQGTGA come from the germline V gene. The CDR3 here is CASSPAGGTEAFF. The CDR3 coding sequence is TGTGCCAGCAGTCCAGCGGGGGGCACTGAAGCTTTCTTT.

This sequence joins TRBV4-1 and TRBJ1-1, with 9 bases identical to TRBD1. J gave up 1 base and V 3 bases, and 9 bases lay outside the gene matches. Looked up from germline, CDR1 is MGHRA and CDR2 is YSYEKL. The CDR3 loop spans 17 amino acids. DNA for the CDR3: TGCGCCAGCAGCCATGAAACAGGGGGCCTGGAGAACACTGAAGCTTTCTTT. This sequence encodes CASSHETGGLENTEAFF.

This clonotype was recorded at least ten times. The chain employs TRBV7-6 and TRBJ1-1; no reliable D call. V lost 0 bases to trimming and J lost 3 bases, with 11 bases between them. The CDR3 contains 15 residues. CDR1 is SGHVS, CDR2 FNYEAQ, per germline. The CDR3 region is CASSLANNPDTEAFF. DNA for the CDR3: TGTGCCAGCAGCTTAGCGAACAACCCGGACACTGAAGCTTTCTTT.

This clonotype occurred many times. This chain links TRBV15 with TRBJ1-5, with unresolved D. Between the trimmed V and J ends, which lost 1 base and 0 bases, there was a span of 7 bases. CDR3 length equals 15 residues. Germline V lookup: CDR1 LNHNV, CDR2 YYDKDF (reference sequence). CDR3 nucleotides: TGTGCCACCAGCAGAGGACGGGATAGCAATCAGCCCCAGCATTTT. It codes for CATSRGRDSNQPQHF.

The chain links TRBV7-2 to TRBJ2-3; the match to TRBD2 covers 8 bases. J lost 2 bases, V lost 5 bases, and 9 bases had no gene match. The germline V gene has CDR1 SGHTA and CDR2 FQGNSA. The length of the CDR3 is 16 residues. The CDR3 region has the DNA TGTGCCAGCAGCCTCTCAGCGGGGGACTTCACAGATACGCAGTATTTT. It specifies CASSLSAGDFTDTQYF.

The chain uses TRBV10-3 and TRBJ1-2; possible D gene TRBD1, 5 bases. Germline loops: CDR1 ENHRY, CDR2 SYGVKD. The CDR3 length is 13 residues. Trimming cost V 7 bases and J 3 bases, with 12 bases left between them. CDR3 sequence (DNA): TGTGCCATCACAGGGACCACTGACTATGGCTACACCTTC. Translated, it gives CAITGTTDYGYTF.